One and the same sample provided the 32 T cell receptor beta chains below, sequenced in a study of CD8+CD57+ T cells in acquired aplastic anemia. Genomic DNA constituted the template upon which TCR beta VDJ and CDR3 profiling was performed. TCRdb called the reads again in MiXCR, with one record for every CDR3 protein. Of about 200,000 distinct CDR3 sequences listed, almost 35% are singletons. The sequencing sample was made of sorted CD4+, CD8+, or CD8+CD57+ T cells (not recorded which) from PBMCs. The origin of the receptors is a human donor in good health, serving as a control.

V is TRBV7-9 and J is TRBJ2-5; a possible D gene is TRBD2 (6 bases). The CDR3 is 13 residues long. Germline lookup yields CDR1 SEHNR and CDR2 FQNEAQ (reference sequence). Trimming took off 4 bases at V and 2 bases at J, with 8 bases between the two ends. DNA of the CDR3: TGTGCCAGCAGCTCGGGAGAACAAGAGACCCAGTACTTC. Residues: CASSSGEQETQYF.

This clonotype was recorded at least ten times. V gene TRBV7-6 combines with J gene TRBJ2-7; tentatively, D is TRBD1 (6 bases). Germline V gene sequence: CDR1 SGHVS, CDR2 FNYEAQ. CDR3 length: 14 amino acids. Trimming left V 4 bases short and J 2 bases short, with 12 bases between. CDR3 region: CASSYRDTTYEQYF. CDR3 in DNA: TGTGCCAGCAGCTATCGGGACACTACCTACGAGCAGTACTTC.

Notes on this clonotype: At one boundary the junction diverges from the germline segment, which might be a read error. The J gene is TRBJ1-1, the V gene TRBV10-1; a weak D match, TRBD1 (5 bases). CDR1 and CDR2 (germline): WNHNN, SYGVQD (reference sequence). CDR3 length equals 16 residues. Here the CDR3 DNA reads TGTGCCAGCAGTGCCCTCGAGGGGTTTAGGAACACTGAAGCTTTCTTT. Translated: CASSALEGFRNTEAFF.

There are many counts of this clonotype. The chain carries TRBV19 and TRBJ1-2, with D perhaps TRBD1 (6 bases). The CDR3 extends over 13 amino acids. Trimming cost V 4 bases and J 3 bases, with 9 bases left between them. Germline CDR1 is LNHDA and CDR2 is SQIVND (reference sequence). The CDR3 region has the DNA TGTGCCAGTAGTACCGGACAGTACTATGGCTACACCTTC. Protein sequence: CASSTGQYYGYTF.

On this clonotype itself: This could be a read error, since a much larger clone is one nucleotide away. J is TRBJ2-7 and V is TRBV2; D might be TRBD1 (7 bases). Germline CDR1 reads SNHLY; CDR2 reads FYNNEI. CDR3 size: 15 residues. The CDR3 bases are TGTGCCCGCAGGGGGGCGAGGGGGCTCTTCGACGAGCAGTACTTC. As protein: CARRGARGLFDEQYF. Using reference TRBV2 and TRBJ2-7 for the parts outside the CDR3, the full variable domain is EPEVTQTPSHQVTQMGQEVILRCVPISNHLYFYWYRQILGQKVEFLVSFYNNEISEKSEIFDDQFSVERPDGSNFTLKIRSTKLEDSAMYFCARRGARGLFDEQYFGPGTRLTVT.

There are a few counts of this clonotype. The chain carries TRBV10-3 and TRBJ2-1; D perhaps matches TRBD1 (5 bases). This CDR3 has 13 amino acids. Germline CDR1 and CDR2: ENHRY and SYGVKD. Trimming removed 10 bases at V and 4 bases at J, with 14 bases between. The CDR3 is CATRGHGYNEQFF. The DNA of the CDR3 is TGTGCCACCCGAGGACACGGTTACAATGAGCAGTTCTTC.

The chain combines TRBV20-1 with TRBJ1-1; D is perhaps TRBD1 (6 bases). V lost 6 bases to trimming and J lost 4 bases, with 15 bases between them. Germline values: CDR1 DFQATT, CDR2 SNEGSKA (reference sequence). The length of the CDR3 is 13 residues. The CDR3 sequence: CSAQARGLTEAFF. Here the CDR3 DNA reads TGCAGTGCCCAGGCCAGGGGACTCACTGAAGCTTTCTTT.

At least ten counts were recorded for this clonotype. J is TRBJ2-3 and V is TRBV5-4; D gene unclear. Trimming shortened V by 1 base and J by 2 bases, and 5 bases separated the two germline ends. The CDR3 covers 13 residues. Germline loops: CDR1 SGHNT, CDR2 YYREEE (reference sequence). The CDR3 bases are TGTGCCAGCAGCTTGCGGATCACAGATACGCAGTATTTT. This sequence encodes CASSLRITDTQYF.

This clonotype has just one count. This chain joins TRBV24-1 and TRBJ2-1; D may be TRBD1 or TRBD2 (6 bases each). The V end was cut by 5 bases, the J end by 9 bases, with 19 bases between. The CDR3 runs to 15 residues. The germline gives CDR1 KGHDR, CDR2 SFDVKD. CDR3 sequence (DNA): TGTGCCACCAGTGGTCTGGGGGGCGCGAGGAGTGAGCAGTTCTTC. It is translated as CATSGLGGARSEQFF.

A note on this clonotype: A clone one base away is much larger, so this may be a read error. V usage is TRBV4-1 and J usage is TRBJ2-7, with a tentative D call TRBD2 (6 bases). The CDR3 sequence is 14 residues long. Germline values: CDR1 MGHRA, CDR2 YSYEKL. The CDR3 reads CSSSRGTGYLEQYF. As DNA, the CDR3 is TGCTCCAGCAGCCGGGGGACCGGATATCTCGAGCAGTACTTC.

A word on this clonotype: The junction shows a germline mismatch at one end, possibly a read error. J is TRBJ2-1 and V is TRBV20-1; the D gene is possibly TRBD2 (7 bases). Looked up from germline, CDR1 is DFQATT and CDR2 is SNEGSKA (reference sequence). CDR3 length: 16 residues. As DNA, the CDR3 is TGCAGTGCACGGAGGGGGTTCGCGGGGGAATACAATGCGCAGTTCTTC. Its translation: CSARRGFAGEYNAQFF.

This clonotype was counted only a few times. The chain's CDR3 is CASSLDPEGVCTF. The CDR3 DNA reads TGTGCCAGCAGCTTAGATCCGGAGGGTGTCTGCACCTTC. The chain employs TRBV7-9 and TRBJ1-2; D unresolved. The CDR3 spans 13 residues. Trimming shortened V by 1 base and J by 13 bases, and 16 bases separated the two germline ends. Germline CDR1 is SEHNR and CDR2 is FQNEAQ (reference sequence).

To note about this clonotype: A read error may explain this, as a much larger clone is one base away. This chain links TRBV20-1 with TRBJ1-1; 9 bases fit TRBD1. The CDR3 extends over 15 amino acids. Germline CDR1 DFQATT, CDR2 SNEGSKA (reference sequence). CDR3 nucleotides: TGCAGTGCGCCCTCACTTACAGGGGGCAACACTGAAGCTCTCTTT. The encoded protein is CSAPSLTGGNTEALF.

The chain carries TRBV30 and TRBJ2-3; tentative D call: TRBD1 (5 bases). This CDR3 has 14 amino acids. V lost 2 bases, J lost 0 bases, and 9 bases lay in between. Germline-derived CDR1 and CDR2 are GTSNPN and SVGIG (reference sequence). The CDR3 is CAWSRRQSTDTQYF. The CDR3 region has the DNA TGTGCCTGGAGTCGCAGACAGAGCACAGATACGCAGTATTTT.

Points on this clonotype: Likely a read error: the CDR3 ends without its conserved phenylalanine or tryptophan. The chain employs TRBV20-1 and TRBJ2-7; 10 bases fit TRBD2. The CDR3 spans 14 residues. Germline trimming cut 6 bases from V and 0 bases from J; bases unmatched to any gene: 5. CDR1 and CDR2 from the germline V gene are DFQATT and SNEGSKA (reference sequence). The DNA of the CDR3 is TGCAGTGCCCCTAGCGGGGGTACCTCCTACGAGCAGTACCTC. This encodes CSAPSGGTSYEQYL.

This clonotype was recorded many times. This rearrangement joins TRBV6-1 to TRBJ1-5, with a possible D match to TRBD1 (6 bases). CDR1 is MNHNS and CDR2 is SASEGT in the germline V gene. Trimming cost V 6 bases and J 2 bases, with 17 bases left between them. This CDR3 has 16 residues. The CDR3 reads CASSPGALKRNQPQHF. The CDR3 coding sequence is TGTGCCAGCAGCCCGGGGGCCCTAAAGCGCAATCAGCCCCAGCATTTT.

This clonotype came up a few times. The chain uses TRBV15 and TRBJ2-1; tentative D call: TRBD1 (6 bases). CDR1 and CDR2 (germline): LNHNV, YYDKDF (reference sequence). Trimming took 3 bases from V and 5 from J, leaving 14 bases between them. The CDR3 has 15 residues. CDR3 region: CATSSEQGSHNEQFF. The CDR3 DNA follows: TGTGCCACCAGCAGTGAACAGGGTTCCCACAATGAGCAGTTCTTC.

CDR3: CASITGTSATDTQYF. The DNA for the CDR3 is TGTGCCAGCATTACTGGGACTAGCGCCACAGATACGCAGTATTTT. The chain joins TRBV2 to TRBJ2-3, with 10 bases matching TRBD2. The CDR3 consists of 15 residues. V shed 7 bases and J 2 bases; nucleotides not matched to a gene: 6. Germline loops: CDR1 SNHLY, CDR2 FYNNEI.

A word on this clonotype: A much larger clone differs by one base, so this may be a read error. CDR3 in amino acids: CASLEGTDTRYF. CDR3 DNA sequence: TGTGCCAGCTTGGAGGGAACAGATACGCGGTATTTT. The rearrangement uses TRBV2 and TRBJ2-3, with a weak D call TRBD2 (6 bases). Germline CDR1 SNHLY, CDR2 FYNNEI. The CDR3 has 12 residues.

The CDR3 is CASSQGVSGGKTDTQYF. The DNA for the CDR3 is TGTGCCAGCAGCCAAGGTGTTAGCGGGGGCAAAACAGATACGCAGTATTTT. The chain combines TRBV4-2 with TRBJ2-3; TRBD2 matches at 9 bases. Trimming cost V 1 base and J 3 bases; bases outside gene matches: 8. This CDR3 is built from 17 residues. Germline lookup yields CDR1 LGHNA and CDR2 YNFKEQ.

This clonotype was seen ten or more times. The CDR3 DNA is TGTGCCAGCAGCTTGTCTAGCGGGAGGTTCGAGCAGTACTTC. This codes for CASSLSSGRFEQYF. J is TRBJ2-7 and V is TRBV7-2; 11 nucleotides line up with TRBD2. V was clipped by 3 bases and J by 6 bases; unmatched bases: 4. Germline lookup yields CDR1 SGHTA and CDR2 FQGNSA. There are 14 residues in the CDR3.

The V and J genes are TRBV5-4 and TRBJ2-1; perhaps TRBD1 as D (6 bases). CDR1 is SGHNT, CDR2 YYREEE, per germline (reference sequence). V was trimmed by 2 bases and J by 9 bases, leaving 21 bases between them. The CDR3 contains 16 residues. CDR3 amino acids: CASSFEQGISRGEQFF. The DNA of the CDR3 is TGTGCCAGCAGCTTTGAACAGGGCATCTCCCGGGGTGAGCAGTTCTTC.

Comment on this clonotype: A much larger clone sits a single nucleotide away, making a read error possible. The chain couples TRBV19 to TRBJ2-3; D is uncertain. The CDR3 is 14 amino acids. The V gene's germline CDR1 is LNHDA and CDR2 SQIVND (reference sequence). The CDR3 spells CASSMGRVEDTRYF. The CDR3 bases are TGTGCCAGTAGTATGGGAAGGGTAGAAGATACGCGGTATTTT.

The table lists this clonotype with many counts. Here the CDR3 reads CSAKGLAGGYKQFF. DNA for the CDR3: TGCAGTGCTAAGGGACTAGCGGGGGGTTATAAGCAGTTCTTC. J is TRBJ2-1 and V is TRBV20-1; 15 nucleotides line up with TRBD2. Germline loops: CDR1 DFQATT, CDR2 SNEGSKA (reference sequence). V trimming: 4 bases; J trimming: 11 bases; junction bases outside the gene matches: 6. The CDR3 runs to 14 residues.

The genes are TRBV9 and TRBJ2-2, with D perhaps being TRBD1 or TRBD2 (5 bases each). The CDR3 spans 16 residues. Germline CDR1 SGDLS, CDR2 YYNGEE. V lost 0 bases to trimming and J lost 4 bases, with 13 bases between them. The CDR3 nucleotides read TGTGCCAGCAGCGTAGCTTCCGGGACCCCCACCGGGGAGCTGTTTTTT. This sequence encodes CASSVASGTPTGELFF.

This clonotype has ten or more counts. V is TRBV20-1 and J is TRBJ1-1; weak D call: TRBD1 (6 bases). V was shortened by 0 bases and J by 4 bases, with 12 bases between the two germline ends. This CDR3 spans 14 amino acids. The germline gives CDR1 DFQATT, CDR2 SNEGSKA (reference sequence). CDR3 sequence: CSARESRGGTEAFF. CDR3 DNA sequence: TGCAGTGCTAGAGAGTCAAGAGGGGGCACTGAAGCTTTCTTT.

The chain recombines TRBV11-2 with TRBJ1-5, with D hard to call. The CDR3 consists of 15 residues. Trimming removed 0 bases from V and 7 bases from J, with 13 bases in between. Germline V gene lookup returns CDR1 SGHAT and CDR2 FQNNGV. Here the CDR3 reads CASSLEVGSGQPQHF. CDR3 coding DNA: TGTGCCAGCAGCTTAGAGGTTGGGTCAGGCCAGCCCCAGCATTTT.

In this sample, this clonotype turned up many times. This sequence joins TRBV7-2 and TRBJ2-7; 9 nucleotides align to TRBD2. V dropped 3 bases and J dropped 7; count of bases not matched to a gene: 10. Germline V gene sequence: CDR1 SGHTA, CDR2 FQGNSA. There are 15 residues in the CDR3. The CDR3 is CASSFGGGALGEQYF. The CDR3, as DNA: TGTGCCAGCAGCTTTGGCGGGGGGGCCTTAGGAGAGCAGTACTTC.

Concerning this clonotype: This may be a read error: a much more frequent sequence differs by one nucleotide. CDR3 bases: TGCGCCAGCAGCCAAGGGGGACGGGGGCACTATGGCTACACCTTC. Residues: CASSQGGRGHYGYTF. The V gene is TRBV4-1, the J gene TRBJ1-2; weak D call: TRBD1 (6 bases). V lost 1 base and J lost 3, with 12 bases in between. The CDR3 covers 15 residues. CDR1 is MGHRA and CDR2 is YSYEKL in the germline V gene.

This clonotype was picked up a small number of times. The gene calls are TRBV5-1 and TRBJ1-5, with no clear D. V dropped 0 bases and J dropped 2 bases, with 12 bases sitting between them. The CDR3 loop spans 16 amino acids. CDR1 is SGHRS, CDR2 YFSETQ, per germline. CDR3 region: CASSLEGYGGNQPQHF. CDR3 coding DNA: TGCGCCAGCAGCTTGGAAGGGTACGGCGGCAATCAGCCCCAGCATTTT.

This sequence joins TRBV29-1 and TRBJ1-1; 12 positions match TRBD1. After removal of 6 bases from V and 11 bases from J, the junction contained 10 bases not matched to a gene. CDR1 is SQVTM and CDR2 is ANQGSEA in the germline V gene. The CDR3 runs to 13 residues. The DNA for the CDR3 is TGCAGCGTCATACCACGGGACAGGGGGCCGGCTTTCTTT. Translating gives CSVIPRDRGPAFF.

This chain joins TRBV7-6 and TRBJ1-3; no clear D gene. This CDR3 comprises 15 residues. V lost 1 base and J 2 bases, leaving 9 bases between the germline ends. CDR1 is SGHVS and CDR2 is FNYEAQ in the germline V gene. The CDR3 is CASSLDGTTGNTIYF. As DNA, the CDR3 is TGTGCCAGCAGCTTAGATGGTACAACTGGAAACACCATATATTTT.